The next 27 T cell receptor beta chains were all read from a single sample in a study of blood T cell repertoires in COVID-19. The data were produced by immunoSEQ multiplex PCR, yet TCRdb's version contains in-frame clones alone and is incomplete. The data show roughly 100,000 clones, with around 73% seen just once and 9.8% held by the top ten. Sequenced: peripheral blood. These receptors were taken from a man in his sixties with active or convalescent COVID-19.

This rearrangement joins TRBV10-1 to TRBJ1-1, with D uncertain. Germline loops: CDR1 WNHNN, CDR2 SYGVQD (reference sequence). This CDR3 is built from 15 residues. The ends were cut back, 0 bases at V and 5 bases at J, with 13 bases in the middle. Here the CDR3 DNA reads TGCGCCAGCAGTGAGTCCCCAAGGACGGGAACTGAAGCTTTCTTT. It yields the protein CASSESPRTGTEAFF.

This clone was observed once. This sequence joins TRBV4-3 and TRBJ1-6, with unresolved D. Trimming shortened V by 4 bases and J by 6 bases, and 10 bases separated the two germline ends. The germline gives CDR1 LGHNA, CDR2 YSLEER. The CDR3 extends over 14 amino acids. CDR3 sequence reads: CASSRLSPNSPLHF. The DNA for the CDR3 is TGCGCCAGCAGCCGGCTTAGCCCTAATTCACCCCTCCACTTT.

The chain combines TRBV4-2 with TRBJ2-7, with 11 bases lining up with TRBD2. Germline assignment: CDR1 LGHNA and CDR2 YNFKEQ. This CDR3 region has 16 residues. V was clipped by 2 bases and J by 3 bases; unmatched bases: 6. CDR3 protein: CASSQNTGTSGYEQYF. CDR3 sequence (DNA): TGTGCCAGCAGCCAAAATACCGGGACTAGCGGCTACGAGCAGTACTTC.

The chain combines TRBV7-9 with TRBJ1-1; tentative D call: TRBD1 (6 bases). From germline, CDR1 is SEHNR and CDR2 FQNEAQ (reference sequence). The CDR3 contains 14 residues. V dropped 1 base and J dropped 5 bases, with 11 bases sitting between them. This CDR3 reads CASSLVARGTEAFF. The DNA of the CDR3 is TGTGCCAGCAGCTTAGTCGCCAGGGGTACTGAAGCTTTCTTT.

The chain recombines TRBV19 with TRBJ2-1; D is uncertain. The length of the CDR3 is 13 residues. CDR1 is LNHDA and CDR2 is SQIVND in the germline V gene (reference sequence). Trimming stripped 6 bases from V and 6 bases from J, with 12 bases between. Here the CDR3 reads CASSDTSLNEQFF. DNA of the CDR3: TGTGCCAGTAGCGACACTTCCCTCAATGAGCAGTTCTTC.

This clone was seen only a few times. This rearrangement joins TRBV27 to TRBJ2-2; perhaps TRBD1 as D (6 bases). Germline lookup yields CDR1 MNHEY and CDR2 SMNVEV (reference sequence). Trimming shortened V by 5 bases and J by 4 bases, and 11 bases separated the two germline ends. There are 14 residues in the CDR3. The CDR3 DNA is TGTGCCAGCAGTAGGGGGAGCACCACCGGGGAGCTGTTTTTT. Encoded protein: CASSRGSTTGELFF.

V usage is TRBV6-1 and J usage is TRBJ2-7; 9 bases match TRBD2. Trimming took 3 bases from V and 1 from J; bases not matched to a gene: 4. CDR1 and CDR2 from the germline V gene are MNHNS and SASEGT. This CDR3 is 15 amino acids long. The CDR3 loop reads CASSDTSGLSYEQYF. CDR3 DNA: TGTGCCAGCAGTGACACTAGCGGGCTTTCCTACGAGCAGTACTTC.

The chain employs TRBV11-2 and TRBJ1-2; no reliable D call. Germline CDR1 reads SGHAT; CDR2 reads FQNNGV. The CDR3 length is 15 residues. V was shortened by 0 bases and J by 7 bases, with 15 bases between the two germline ends. The CDR3 is CASSLDLIPGSGYTF. The CDR3 DNA is TGTGCCAGCAGCTTAGATCTGATCCCGGGATCTGGCTACACCTTC.

This clone was counted between two and nine times. The chain joins TRBV7-2 to TRBJ1-2; 9 bases line up with TRBD1. The CDR3 length is 15 residues. V dropped 5 bases and J dropped 4; count of bases not matched to a gene: 8. Germline lookup yields CDR1 SGHTA and CDR2 FQGNSA. The CDR3 DNA reads TGTGCCAGCAGCCAGACGGGACAGGGACCCTATGGCTACACCTTC. This gives the protein CASSQTGQGPYGYTF.

V and J are TRBV7-9 and TRBJ1-3; D is undetermined. The germline V gene encodes CDR1 SEHNR and CDR2 FQNEAQ (reference sequence). The CDR3 loop spans 15 amino acids. V was pared by 2 bases and J by 0 bases, with 8 bases between. This CDR3 is CASSLISHSGNTIYF. In DNA form, the CDR3 reads TGTGCCAGCAGCTTAATCAGTCACTCTGGAAACACCATATATTTT.

V and J are TRBV19 and TRBJ1-1, with a possible D match to TRBD1 (5 bases). Per germline, CDR1 LNHDA and CDR2 SQIVND (reference sequence). V lost 6 bases and J 1 base, leaving 12 bases between the germline ends. The CDR3 consists of 14 residues. CDR3 sequence reads: CASSPTQGNTEAFF. The CDR3 nucleotides read TGTGCCAGTAGCCCAACTCAGGGGAACACTGAAGCTTTCTTT. The full variable domain, in which reference TRBV19 and TRBJ1-1 provide the parts outside the CDR3, is DGGITQSPKYLFRKEGQNVTLSCEQNLNHDAMYWYRQDPGQGLRLIYYSQIVNDFQKGDIAEGYSVSREKKESFPLTVTSAQKNPTAFYLCASSPTQGNTEAFFGQGTRLTVV.

J is TRBJ2-5 and V is TRBV7-3; 14 nucleotides match TRBD2. This CDR3 is 18 amino acids long. The J segment lost 5 bases and the V segment lost 5 bases, leaving 13 bases of the junction unmatched. Germline assignment: CDR1 SGHTA and CDR2 FQGTGA. CDR3: CASSVGTSGSLLFETQYF. CDR3 bases: TGTGCCAGCAGCGTAGGGACTAGCGGGAGCCTGTTATTTGAGACCCAGTACTTC.

The chain combines TRBV11-2 with TRBJ1-2; 7 positions agree with TRBD1. Germline trimming cut 5 bases from V and 2 bases from J; bases unmatched to any gene: 8. The CDR3 runs 15 residues. Germline values: CDR1 SGHAT, CDR2 FQNNGV. The CDR3 reads CASSRQQGWNYGYTF. In DNA, the CDR3 is TGTGCCAGCAGCCGCCAACAGGGGTGGAACTATGGCTACACCTTC.

J is TRBJ2-5 and V is TRBV24-1; 11 bases match TRBD1. V was clipped by 3 bases and J by 4 bases; unmatched bases: 6. CDR3 size: 16 residues. CDR1 and CDR2 from the germline V gene are KGHDR and SFDVKD. The CDR3 sequence is CATSDVGTGGRETQYF. The CDR3 DNA follows: TGTGCCACCAGTGATGTCGGGACAGGGGGACGAGAGACCCAGTACTTC.

V and J are TRBV3-1 (or the pseudogene TRBV3-2) and TRBJ2-7; tentatively, D is TRBD2 (5 bases). The germline V gene encodes CDR1 LGHDT and CDR2 YNNKEL (reference sequence). The V end lost 4 bases, the J end lost 4 bases, and 17 bases lay between the germline ends. The CDR3 consists of 15 residues. CDR3 DNA: TGTGCCAGCAGCCCCCTTCCTTTCCCGGGGTACGAGCAGTACTTC. Amino acids: CASSPLPFPGYEQYF.

This chain connects TRBV7-9 to TRBJ2-3; D might be TRBD2 (6 bases). This CDR3 region has 14 residues. CDR1 and CDR2 (germline): SEHNR, FQNEAQ (reference sequence). Trimming cost V 3 bases and J 4 bases, with 11 bases left between them. CDR3 region: CASSLFGGPDTQYF. The CDR3 DNA follows: TGTGCCAGCAGCTTGTTTGGAGGGCCAGATACGCAGTATTTT. Combining the CDR3 with reference TRBV7-9 and TRBJ2-3 gives the whole variable domain DTGVSQNPRHKITKRGQNVTFRCDPISEHNRLYWYRQTLGQGPEFLTYFQNEAQLEKSRLLSDRFSAERPKGSFSTLEIQRTEQGDSAMYLCASSLFGGPDTQYFGPGTRLTVL.

This sequence joins TRBV4-1 and TRBJ2-5; 10 bases fit TRBD2. The CDR3 extends over 15 amino acids. The germline CDR1 and CDR2 sequences are MGHRA and YSYEKL. V was clipped by 1 base and J by 6 bases; unmatched bases: 5. CDR3 protein: CASSQGGTSVKTQYF. CDR3 coding DNA: TGCGCCAGCAGCCAAGGGGGGACTAGCGTGAAGACCCAGTACTTC.

The V and J genes are TRBV5-6 and TRBJ1-2; D may be TRBD1 (6 bases). CDR1 is SGHDT and CDR2 is YYEEEE in the germline V gene. V was shortened by 7 bases and J by 8 bases, with 21 bases between the two germline ends. This CDR3 is 14 amino acids long. The CDR3 DNA reads as TGTGCCAGCCAAAGCACGGGGGGCGCGGGAGGCTACACCTTC. Translation gives CASQSTGGAGGYTF.

V is TRBV2 and J is TRBJ2-5, with 7 bases lining up with TRBD1. J lost 0 bases, V lost 5 bases, and 6 bases had no gene match. The CDR3 is 15 residues long. The V gene's germline CDR1 is SNHLY and CDR2 FYNNEI. CDR3 region: CASSYRGWDQETQYF. DNA for the CDR3: TGTGCCAGCAGTTACAGGGGTTGGGACCAAGAGACCCAGTACTTC.

The chain combines TRBV7-6 with TRBJ1-5; the match to TRBD1 covers 9 bases. Germline-derived CDR1 and CDR2 are SGHVS and FNYEAQ. CDR3 length: 15 amino acids. V was pared by 3 bases and J by 7 bases, with 7 bases of the junction left unmatched. CDR3 nucleotides: TGTGCCAGCAGCTTGGGAGGGGGACAGGGCCAGCCCCAGCATTTT. It is translated as CASSLGGGQGQPQHF.

The genes are TRBV5-1 and TRBJ2-3; 12 nucleotides match TRBD2. CDR1 and CDR2 from the germline V gene are SGHRS and YFSETQ. The CDR3 sequence is 19 residues long. V lost 3 bases and J lost 0; bases outside the gene matches: 11. DNA of the CDR3: TGCGCCAGCAGCTCACGAACCGGACTAGCGGGAAGGAGCACAGATACGCAGTATTTT. It specifies CASSSRTGLAGRSTDTQYF.

The chain couples TRBV10-2 to TRBJ1-2; D not certain. Germline V gene sequence: CDR1 WSHSY, CDR2 SAAADI. Trimming shortened V by 2 bases and J by 9 bases, and 25 bases separated the two germline ends. The length of the CDR3 is 17 residues. The CDR3 bases are TGCGCCAGCAGTGAGCGAAATCCCTCCGCAACCGGAGAAAGCTACACCTTC. It encodes CASSERNPSATGESYTF.

The chain has TRBV14 and TRBJ1-6, with TRBD1 matching 9 bases. The CDR3 length is 14 residues. Germline V gene data show CDR1 as SGHDN and CDR2 as FVKESK. J was trimmed by 9 bases and V by 11 bases; bases with no gene match: 11. The CDR3 loop is CAAQQGAVSSPLHF. CDR3 coding DNA: TGTGCCGCGCAACAGGGGGCCGTGAGTTCACCCCTCCACTTT. The entire variable domain, with the rest obtained from reference TRBV14 and TRBJ1-6, is as follows: EAGVTQFPSHSVIEKGQTVTLRCDPISGHDNLYWYRRVMGKEIKFLLHFVKESKQDESGMPNNRFLAERTGGTYSTLKVQPAELEDSGVYFCAAQQGAVSSPLHFGNGTRLTVT.

The V and J genes are TRBV7-2 and TRBJ2-2; 8 nucleotides align to TRBD1. This CDR3 has 14 amino acids. Unmatched junction bases numbered 15, after V lost 8 bases and J lost 13 bases. Germline V gene sequence: CDR1 SGHTA, CDR2 FQGNSA. The DNA for the CDR3 is TGTGCCAGCGGCACCCAGGGGGCCGGGGCACGGCTGTTTTTT. Protein product: CASGTQGAGARLFF.

This chain links TRBV12-3 or TRBV12-4 with TRBJ2-3; a weak D match, TRBD2 (5 bases). This CDR3 comprises 13 residues. V shed 6 bases and J shed 6 bases, with 13 bases lying between them. In DNA form, the CDR3 reads TGTGCCAGCAGGAGGGAATTTGCGGATACGCAGTATTTT. It encodes CASRREFADTQYF.

This clone appeared a single time. The CDR3 DNA reads TGTGCCAGCAGCCAAGACACAGGGGGCACTGAAGCTTTCTTT. The encoded protein is CASSQDTGGTEAFF. The chain employs TRBV4-2 and TRBJ1-1, with TRBD1 matching 8 bases. This CDR3 comprises 14 residues. After removal of 0 bases from V and 4 bases from J, the junction contained 1 base not matched to a gene. The germline V gene has CDR1 LGHNA and CDR2 YNFKEQ.

The chain employs TRBV4-1 and TRBJ1-2; TRBD1 might be the D (5 bases). V was clipped by 1 base and J by 4 bases, with 13 bases between them. The CDR3 contains 15 residues. The germline V gene encodes CDR1 MGHRA and CDR2 YSYEKL. The CDR3 loop reads CASSQGGGPSYGYTF. CDR3 in DNA: TGCGCCAGCAGCCAAGGCGGGGGACCCAGCTATGGCTACACCTTC.